This T cell receptor (beta chain) was recovered during a study of T cells in Graves' hyperthyroidism and ophthalmopathy. There were TCR beta CDR3 regions amplified from RNA transcripts. The TCR CDR3 was amplified in a first-round RT-PCR using the HTBI primer set. TCRdb reprocessed the multiplex PCR reads via MiXCR and lists one record per CDR3 protein. The table lists under 700,000 distinct CDR3 sequences, 16% of them singletons, with more than 15% in the top ten. As regards this clonotype: Its specificity is not known.

This CDR3 has 17 amino acids. Trimming removed 6 bases at V and 5 bases at J, with 28 bases between. CDR1 is DFQATT, CDR2 SNEGSKA, per germline (reference sequence). Study-level results: In blood, most of the thyroid clonotypes expanded above 0.001 were also present. In the analysis, a 13 V-J model separated ophthalmopathy from stable hyperthyroidism.

Aged 18 to 65, the patients had hyperthyroidism that was newly diagnosed and had lasted under 2 months. In making diagnoses, clinical symptoms, serum thyroxine and TRAb, thyroid ultrasound and orbital computed tomography were all used. V is TRBV20-1 and J is TRBJ2-5; D may be TRBD2 (7 bases). This TCR was recovered from a woman aged 18-35 years with Graves' hyperthyroidism. The specimen sequenced was blood. The CDR3 reads CSATGGGGERFVETQYF. The CDR3 nucleotides read TGCAGTGCCACTGGGGGGGGGGGCGAACGGTTCGTCGAGACCCAGTACTTC.